These T cell receptor beta chains were read from a single sample in a study of neurological immune-mediated disorders. TCRdb re-derived calls from the 5' RACE reads in MiXCR, one entry per CDR3 protein. The sample carries fewer than 20,000 distinct CDR3 sequences, 3.5% recorded once. The specimen was CD8+ T cells from blood. The origin of the receptors is a woman aged 35 to 49 in good health. Each CDR3 is given with its conserved first and last residue. The order of the fields is V gene, D gene, J gene, clone size, CDR3 protein, CDR3 DNA. The D gene is left open where the match is weak. The listing skips clone size in some rows; elsewhere it reads once, few, many or a size class.

TRBV15	.	TRBJ2-1	many	CATSQASYNEQFF	TGTGCCACGAGCCAGGCATCCTACAATGAGCAGTTCTTC
TRBV6-6	.	TRBJ1-1	many	CATSDSPEAFF	TGTGCCACCTCGGACAGTCCTGAAGCTTTCTTT
TRBV6-2/TRBV6-3	.	TRBJ2-4	many	CASSNTGTDIQYF	TGTGCCAGCAGCAATACAGGGACGGACATTCAGTACTTC
TRBV20-1	.	TRBJ2-1	many	CSKQTGSAFDEQFF	TGCAGTAAACAGACGGGTAGCGCCTTCGATGAGCAGTTCTTC
TRBV7-9	.	TRBJ2-6	many	CASSFTAHWGGLGANVLTF	TGTGCCAGCAGCTTCACCGCCCATTGGGGGGGGCTCGGGGCCAACGTCCTGACTTTC
TRBV7-3	TRBD1	TRBJ1-1	many	CASSLTGTGGTEAFF	TGTGCCAGCAGCTTAACTGGGACAGGGGGCACTGAAGCTTTCTTT
TRBV20-1	.	TRBJ2-2	medium-sized	CSARDVSGPEETGELFF	TGCAGTGCTAGAGATGTCTCGGGCCCTGAAGAGACCGGGGAGCTGTTTTTT
TRBV25-1	.	TRBJ2-1	many	CASSYSGDYNEQFF	TGTGCCAGCAGTTATAGCGGAGACTACAATGAGCAGTTCTTC
TRBV6-1	.	TRBJ1-4	many	CASSTQVHEKLFF	TGTGCCAGCAGTACACAGGTGCATGAAAAACTGTTTTTT
TRBV27	TRBD2	TRBJ2-7	medium-sized	CASRSEAGAYEQYF	TGTGCCAGCCGGTCTGAGGCGGGGGCCTACGAGCAGTACTTC
TRBV7-9	TRBD2	TRBJ2-1	many	CASSSLASGRWDEQFF	TGTGCCAGCAGCTCACTTGCTAGCGGGAGATGGGATGAGCAGTTCTTC
TRBV9	.	TRBJ2-3	many	CASSSGIGTTDTQYF	TGTGCCAGCAGCTCCGGGATAGGGACCACAGATACGCAGTATTTT
TRBV20-1	.	TRBJ2-1	.	CSARLRLASNEQFF	TGCAGTGCTAGATTGCGGCTAGCCTCCAATGAGCAGTTCTTC
TRBV4-1	TRBD2	TRBJ2-7	many	CASSQLSGGQYEQYF	TGCGCCAGCAGCCAGCTTAGCGGGGGACAGTACGAGCAGTACTTC
TRBV12-3/TRBV12-4	TRBD1	TRBJ1-2	many	CASTKSSRGRVYGYTF	TGTGCCAGCACTAAGTCTTCCAGGGGGCGGGTCTATGGCTACACCTTC
TRBV20-1	TRBD1	TRBJ1-1	many	CSARGGTGGNTEAFF	TGCAGTGCTAGGGGTGGGACAGGGGGGAACACTGAAGCTTTCTTT
TRBV27	TRBD1	TRBJ2-2	many	CASSLAGGGSGELFF	TGTGCCAGCAGTTTAGCAGGGGGCGGATCCGGGGAGCTGTTTTTT
TRBV20-1	.	TRBJ2-1	many	CSARDLFDYNEQFF	TGCAGTGCTAGAGATCTATTCGATTACAATGAGCAGTTCTTC
TRBV21-1	.	TRBJ2-2	many	CASRGLAGFLNTGELFF	TGTGCCAGCAGGGGACTAGCGGGATTCCTCAACACCGGGGAGCTGTTTTTT
TRBV5-1	.	TRBJ2-7	many	CASSWGDGNYEQYF	TGCGCCAGCAGCTGGGGGGACGGGAACTACGAGCAGTACTTC